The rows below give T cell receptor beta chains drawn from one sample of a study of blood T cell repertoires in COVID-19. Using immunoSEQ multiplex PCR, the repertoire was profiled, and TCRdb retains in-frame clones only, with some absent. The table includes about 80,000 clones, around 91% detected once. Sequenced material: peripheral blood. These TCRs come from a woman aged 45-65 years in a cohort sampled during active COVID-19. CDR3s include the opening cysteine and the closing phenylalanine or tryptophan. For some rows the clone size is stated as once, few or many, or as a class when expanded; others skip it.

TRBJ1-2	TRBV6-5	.	CASSREGGNYGYTF
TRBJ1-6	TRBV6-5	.	CASDGGEGSPLHF
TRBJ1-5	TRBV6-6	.	CASSPAPGRAWTDPQHF
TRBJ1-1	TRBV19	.	CASSTRQRPNTEAFF
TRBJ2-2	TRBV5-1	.	CASSWGQGNTGELFF
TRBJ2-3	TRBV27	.	CASSAWTSGRGDTQYF
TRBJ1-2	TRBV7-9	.	CASSLGAGDYGYTF
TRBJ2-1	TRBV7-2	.	CASSPSGDFYNEQFF
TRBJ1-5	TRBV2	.	CASRGQDGNQPQHF
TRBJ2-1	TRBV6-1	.	CASSEKRGGHWVNEQFF
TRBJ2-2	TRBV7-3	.	CASSLGLAGPRGGELFF
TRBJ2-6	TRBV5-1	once	CASSGGTAGANVLTF
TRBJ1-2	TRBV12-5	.	CASGLDRGIGRTF
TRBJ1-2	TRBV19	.	CASRQKGNLANYGYTF
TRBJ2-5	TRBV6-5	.	CASTAGGETQYF
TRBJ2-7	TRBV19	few	CASSIGQEAAGEQYF
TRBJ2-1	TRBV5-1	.	CASSLLQESYNEQFF
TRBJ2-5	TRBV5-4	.	CASSGTGEETQYF
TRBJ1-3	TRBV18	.	CASSPQEGSANTIYF
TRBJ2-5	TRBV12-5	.	CASGLTTGLVRETQYF
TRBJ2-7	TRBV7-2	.	CASSPTSVGEQYF
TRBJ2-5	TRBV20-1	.	CSASSDRGSETQYF
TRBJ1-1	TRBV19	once	CASRTGQTYNEAFF
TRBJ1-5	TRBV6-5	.	CASGVGQPQHF
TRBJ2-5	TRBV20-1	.	CSARGGETQYF
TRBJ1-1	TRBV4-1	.	CASSQEWGRARGGAEAFF
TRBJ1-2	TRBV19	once	CASIATGDYGYTF
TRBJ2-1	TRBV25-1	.	CASTYLNEQFF
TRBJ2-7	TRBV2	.	CASQGLAGGSEQYF
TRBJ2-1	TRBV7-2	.	CASSVRGTGSYNEQFF